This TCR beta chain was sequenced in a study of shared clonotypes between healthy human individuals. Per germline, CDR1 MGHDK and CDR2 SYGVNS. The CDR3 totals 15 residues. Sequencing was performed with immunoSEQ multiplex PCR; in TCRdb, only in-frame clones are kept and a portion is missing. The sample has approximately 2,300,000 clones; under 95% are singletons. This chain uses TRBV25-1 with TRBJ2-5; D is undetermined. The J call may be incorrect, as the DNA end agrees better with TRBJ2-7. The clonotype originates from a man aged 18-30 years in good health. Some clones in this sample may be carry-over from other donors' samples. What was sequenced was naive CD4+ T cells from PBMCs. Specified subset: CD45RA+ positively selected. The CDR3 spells CASSEAGKSSYEQYF. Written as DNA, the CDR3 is TGTGCCAGCAGTGAAGCAGGAAAGAGCTCCTACGAGCAGTACTTC.